A single sample gave rise to the 16 T cell receptor beta chains below, sequenced in a study of blood T cell repertoires in COVID-19. TCRdb's copy holds only in-frame clones and misses some; the assay was immunoSEQ multiplex PCR. Of roughly 120,000 clones listed, about 74% are singletons. Sequencing input: peripheral blood. The receptor set was obtained from a man older than 75 with COVID-19, enrolled during active disease.

This chain joins TRBV28 and TRBJ1-1, with D possibly TRBD1 on 6 matching bases. Germline V gives CDR1 MDHEN, CDR2 SYDVKM. The CDR3 consists of 15 residues. V lost 3 bases to trimming and J lost 5 bases, with 16 bases between them. The CDR3 protein is CASSLWGPGGTEAFF. The CDR3 nucleotides are TGTGCCAGCAGTTTGTGGGGGCCGGGAGGGACTGAAGCTTTCTTT.

This chain joins TRBV2 and TRBJ1-4; 9 nucleotides match TRBD1. This CDR3 is 12 amino acids long. With 6 bases clipped from V and 8 bases from J, the junction kept 1 base outside the gene matches. Germline V CDR1 and CDR2: SNHLY, FYNNEI. CDR3 sequence (DNA): TGTGCCAGCAGCGGACAGGGGGAAAAACTGTTTTTT. Its protein product is CASSGQGEKLFF.

In its sample, this clone was seen a few times. V gene TRBV6-5 combines with J gene TRBJ2-2; 12 nucleotides agree with TRBD2. After removal of 7 bases from V and 5 bases from J, the junction contained 5 bases not matched to a gene. This CDR3 region has 15 residues. Germline V gives CDR1 MNHEY, CDR2 SVGAGI. CDR3: CASTKGTSGTGELFF. The CDR3 DNA reads TGTGCCAGCACAAAAGGGACTAGCGGGACCGGGGAGCTGTTTTTT.

This clone was observed a handful of times. The gene calls are TRBV5-1 and TRBJ2-7; D may be TRBD1 (6 bases). The CDR3 sequence is 14 residues long. Germline assignment: CDR1 SGHRS and CDR2 YFSETQ. Trimming left V 5 bases short and J 5 bases short, with 17 bases between. CDR3 in DNA: TGCGCCAGCAGGGGGGCTAGTTTCTTCGACGAGCAGTACTTC. Residues: CASRGASFFDEQYF.

In this sample, this clone turned up a few times. The chain recombines TRBV2 with TRBJ1-4; D gene unclear. Germline CDR1 reads SNHLY; CDR2 reads FYNNEI. Trimming pared 6 bases from V and 3 bases from J, leaving 14 bases between. The CDR3 is 15 residues long. The CDR3 DNA sequence: TGTGCCAGCAGCCTTACGGGGTGGGCTAATGAAAAACTGTTTTTT. This sequence encodes CASSLTGWANEKLFF.

This clone showed up just once. Germline and junction disagree at one end, which may indicate a read error. This chain uses TRBV7-7 with TRBJ2-1; 14 bases agree with TRBD2. The CDR3 extends over 16 amino acids. The germline CDR1 and CDR2 sequences are SSHAT and FNYEAQ (reference sequence). The CDR3 coding sequence is TGTGCTAGCAGCTTAGGGACTAGCGGGAGTTTGAATGAGCAGTTCTTC. Residues: CASSLGTSGSLNEQFF. The full variable domain, its missing parts supplied by reference TRBV7-7 and TRBJ2-1, is GAGVSQSPRYKVTKRGQDVTLRCDPISSHATLYWYQQALGQGPEFLTYFNYEAQPDKSGLPSDRFSAERPEGSISTLTIQRTEQRDSAMYRCASSLGTSGSLNEQFFGPGTRLTVL.

The table lists this clone with a few counts. This chain links TRBV7-2 with TRBJ1-4, with 12 bases matching TRBD1. Germline V gene sequence: CDR1 SGHTA, CDR2 FQGNSA. V dropped 2 bases and J dropped 7; count of bases not matched to a gene: 11. The CDR3 sequence is 18 residues long. CDR3 coding DNA: TGTGCCAGCAGCTTAAGGGGACAGGGGGCGAGGGGAGGTGAAAAACTGTTTTTT. Translation gives CASSLRGQGARGGEKLFF.

This clone has only one observation. The genes are TRBV19 and TRBJ2-1; 15 nucleotides agree with TRBD2. The germline V gene encodes CDR1 LNHDA and CDR2 SQIVND (reference sequence). This CDR3 has 17 residues. After removal of 1 base from V and 3 bases from J, the junction contained 1 base not matched to a gene. CDR3 in amino acids: CASSIVGLAGGYNEQFF. In DNA form, the CDR3 reads TGTGCCAGTAGTATAGTGGGACTAGCGGGAGGCTACAATGAGCAGTTCTTC. The full variable domain, rest sourced from reference TRBV19 and TRBJ2-1, is DGGITQSPKYLFRKEGQNVTLSCEQNLNHDAMYWYRQDPGQGLRLIYYSQIVNDFQKGDIAEGYSVSREKKESFPLTVTSAQKNPTAFYLCASSIVGLAGGYNEQFFGPGTRLTVL.

J is TRBJ2-7 and V is TRBV5-1; 12 bases are a match to TRBD2. Unmatched junction bases numbered 7, after V lost 2 bases and J lost 7 bases. Germline V gene lookup returns CDR1 SGHRS and CDR2 YFSETQ. CDR3 length: 15 amino acids. This chain's CDR3 is CASSFGLAGTEEQYF. The CDR3 DNA reads as TGCGCCAGCAGCTTCGGACTAGCGGGAACCGAAGAGCAGTACTTC.

In this sample, this clone turned up a few times. The chain links TRBV10-3 to TRBJ2-3, with 7 nucleotides matching TRBD2. This CDR3 is built from 14 residues. Germline CDR1 ENHRY, CDR2 SYGVKD. V lost 2 bases to trimming and J lost 5 bases; unmatched junction nucleotides: 4. The CDR3 DNA reads TGTGCCATCAGTGAGAGGCGGGAGTTAGATACGCAGTATTTT. This gives the protein CAISERRELDTQYF.

The rearrangement uses TRBV4-3 and TRBJ2-1, with 7 bases aligning to TRBD2. Germline CDR1 reads LGHNA; CDR2 reads YSLEER. V dropped 1 base and J dropped 6; count of bases not matched to a gene: 6. The CDR3 length is 15 residues. The CDR3 DNA sequence: TGCGCCAGCAGCCAAGCAGGCGGGAGCCCCAATGAGCAGTTCTTC. It specifies CASSQAGGSPNEQFF.

This rearrangement joins TRBV2 to TRBJ2-3, with 8 bases aligning to TRBD1. This CDR3 comprises 14 residues. Trimming took 5 bases from V and 4 from J; bases not matched to a gene: 5. Per germline, CDR1 SNHLY and CDR2 FYNNEI. CDR3 sequence: CASSFGQGSDTQYF. The CDR3 DNA reads as TGTGCCAGCAGTTTTGGACAGGGTTCAGATACGCAGTATTTT.

The rearrangement joins TRBV6-6 to TRBJ2-1; 9 bases line up with TRBD1. This CDR3 has 15 residues. Losses at the gene ends were 4 bases for V and 7 bases for J; bases not matched to a gene: 8. CDR1 and CDR2 from the germline V gene are MNHNY and SVGAGI (reference sequence). CDR3 residues: CASSSGTGRWNEQFF. CDR3 nucleotide sequence: TGTGCCAGCAGTTCCGGGACAGGGCGGTGGAATGAGCAGTTCTTC.

The CDR3: CASSLLGPGQETQYF. CDR3 coding DNA: TGTGCCAGCAGTTTATTAGGTCCGGGTCAAGAGACCCAGTACTTC. The chain employs TRBV28 and TRBJ2-5; no firm D call. Germline CDR1 and CDR2: MDHEN and SYDVKM. The CDR3 has 15 amino acids. Trimming cost V 1 base and J 2 bases, with 11 bases left between them.

The chain recombines TRBV5-4 with TRBJ2-2, with TRBD2 matching 8 bases. Germline trimming cut 3 bases from V and 4 bases from J; bases unmatched to any gene: 8. CDR1 SGHNT and CDR2 YYREEE come from the germline V gene (reference sequence). This CDR3 has 16 residues. CDR3 bases: TGTGCCAGCAGCTCAATAGCGGGACGGGGCACCGGGGAGCTGTTTTTT. It translates to CASSSIAGRGTGELFF.

This clone appeared many times. The chain employs TRBV5-8 and TRBJ1-4; 10 bases align to TRBD1. This CDR3 contains 16 residues. CDR1 is SGHTS, CDR2 YDEGEE, per germline. V lost 4 bases and J lost 7; bases outside the gene matches: 10. The DNA of the CDR3 is TGTGCCAGCAGCGCAACCGGGACAGGGGCTCTTGAAAAACTGTTTTTT. Translated, it gives CASSATGTGALEKLFF.